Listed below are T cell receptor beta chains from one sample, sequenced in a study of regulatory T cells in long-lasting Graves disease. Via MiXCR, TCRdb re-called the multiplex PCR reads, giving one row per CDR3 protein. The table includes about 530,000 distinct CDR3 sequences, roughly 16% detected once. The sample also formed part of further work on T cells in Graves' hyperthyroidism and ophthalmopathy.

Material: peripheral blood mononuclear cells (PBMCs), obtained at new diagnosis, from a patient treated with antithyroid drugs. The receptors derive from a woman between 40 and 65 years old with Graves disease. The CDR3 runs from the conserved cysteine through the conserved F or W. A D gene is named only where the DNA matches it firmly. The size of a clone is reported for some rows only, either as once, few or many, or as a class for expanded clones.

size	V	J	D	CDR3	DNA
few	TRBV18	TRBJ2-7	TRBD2	CASRGGRGSFVYEQYF	TGTGCCAGCCGCGGGGGTCGGGGGTCGTTTGTCTACGAGCAGTACTTC
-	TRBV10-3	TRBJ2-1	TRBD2	CAISESLLAGGQQFF	TGTGCCATCAGTGAGTCTTTGCTAGCGGGGGGGCAGCAGTTCTTC
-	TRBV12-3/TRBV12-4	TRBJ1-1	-	CASSFGATVCFF	TGTGCCAGCAGTTTTGGGGCTACAGTTTGTTTCTTT
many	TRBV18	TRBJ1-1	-	CASSQGKNTEAFF	TGTGCCAGCTCACAGGGGAAGAACACTGAAGCTTTCTTT
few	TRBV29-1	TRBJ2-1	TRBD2	CSVLPGGAGDEQFF	TGCAGCGTGCTACCCGGGGGGGCCGGGGATGAGCAGTTCTTC
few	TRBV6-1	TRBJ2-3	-	CASSRTLATDTQYF	TGTGCCAGCAGTCGGACTCTTGCCACAGATACGCAGTATTTT
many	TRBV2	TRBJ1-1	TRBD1	CASLIRTGTTEAFF	TGTGCCAGCCTCATAAGGACAGGGACAACTGAAGCTTTCTTT
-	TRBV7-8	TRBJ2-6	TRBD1	CASSSLRVTGELGANVLTF	TGTGCCAGCAGCTCACTCCGTGTGACAGGGGAACTTGGGGCCAACGTCCTGACTTTC
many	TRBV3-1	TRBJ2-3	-	CASSPAFGSTDTQYF	TGTGCCAGCAGCCCGGCCTTCGGAAGCACAGATACGCAGTATTTT
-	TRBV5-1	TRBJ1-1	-	CASSPEGTMNTEAFF	TGCGCCAGCAGCCCCGAGGGGACAATGAACACTGAAGCTTTCTTT
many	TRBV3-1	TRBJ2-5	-	CASSLRGSGRQETQYF	TGTGCCAGCAGCCTTCGCGGTAGCGGCCGCCAAGAGACCCAGTACTTC
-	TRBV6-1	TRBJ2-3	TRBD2	CASSAGLADSTDTQYF	TGTGCCAGCAGTGCCGGACTAGCGGATAGCACAGATACGCAGTATTTT
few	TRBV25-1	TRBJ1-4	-	CASSDPGKKLFF	TGTGCCAGCAGTGACCCAGGGAAAAAACTGTTTTTT
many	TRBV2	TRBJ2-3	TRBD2	CASNRLAGVADTQYF	TGTGCCAGCAATCGACTAGCGGGGGTGGCAGATACGCAGTATTTT